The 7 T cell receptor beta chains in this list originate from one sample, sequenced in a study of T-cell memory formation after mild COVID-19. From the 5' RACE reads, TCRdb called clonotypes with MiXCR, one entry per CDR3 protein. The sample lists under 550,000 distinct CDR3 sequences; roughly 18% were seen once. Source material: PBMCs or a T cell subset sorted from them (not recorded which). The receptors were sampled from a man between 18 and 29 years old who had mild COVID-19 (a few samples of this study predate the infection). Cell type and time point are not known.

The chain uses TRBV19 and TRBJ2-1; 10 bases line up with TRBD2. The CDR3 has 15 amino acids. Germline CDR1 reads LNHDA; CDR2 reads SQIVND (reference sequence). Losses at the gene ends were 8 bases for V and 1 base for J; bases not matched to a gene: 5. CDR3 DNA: TGTGCCAGTGGAAGCGGGGGGGCATCCTACAATGAGCAGTTCTTC. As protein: CASGSGGASYNEQFF. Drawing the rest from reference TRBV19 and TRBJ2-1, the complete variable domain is DGGITQSPKYLFRKEGQNVTLSCEQNLNHDAMYWYRQDPGQGLRLIYYSQIVNDFQKGDIAEGYSVSREKKESFPLTVTSAQKNPTAFYLCASGSGGASYNEQFFGPGTRLTVL.

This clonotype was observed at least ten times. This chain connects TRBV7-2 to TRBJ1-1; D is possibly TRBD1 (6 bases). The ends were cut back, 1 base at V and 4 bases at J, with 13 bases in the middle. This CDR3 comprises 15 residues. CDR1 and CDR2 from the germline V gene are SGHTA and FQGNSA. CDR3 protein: CASSLEAGAGTEAFF. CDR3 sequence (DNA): TGTGCCAGCAGCTTAGAGGCAGGGGCAGGCACTGAAGCTTTCTTT.

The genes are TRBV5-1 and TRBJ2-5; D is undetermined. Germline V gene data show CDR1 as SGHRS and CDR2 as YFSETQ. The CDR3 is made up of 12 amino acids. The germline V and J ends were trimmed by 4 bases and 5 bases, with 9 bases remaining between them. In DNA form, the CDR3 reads TGCGCCAGCAGCGAGGAGCGCGAGACCCAGTACTTC. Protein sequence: CASSEERETQYF.

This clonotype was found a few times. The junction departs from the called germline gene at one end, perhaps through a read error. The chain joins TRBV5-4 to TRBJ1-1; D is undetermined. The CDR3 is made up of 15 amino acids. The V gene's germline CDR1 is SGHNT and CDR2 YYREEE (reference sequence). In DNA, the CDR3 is TGTGCCAGCAGCTCCCAGCAGACGTTGAACCCTGAAGCTTTCTTT. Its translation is CASSSQQTLNPEAFF.

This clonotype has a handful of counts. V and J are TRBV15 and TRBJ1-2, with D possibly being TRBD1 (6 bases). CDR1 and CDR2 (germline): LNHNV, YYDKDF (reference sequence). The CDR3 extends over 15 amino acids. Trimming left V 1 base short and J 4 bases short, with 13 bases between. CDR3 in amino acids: CATSRGWQGSYGYTF. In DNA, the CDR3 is TGTGCCACCAGCAGAGGTTGGCAGGGGAGCTATGGCTACACCTTC.

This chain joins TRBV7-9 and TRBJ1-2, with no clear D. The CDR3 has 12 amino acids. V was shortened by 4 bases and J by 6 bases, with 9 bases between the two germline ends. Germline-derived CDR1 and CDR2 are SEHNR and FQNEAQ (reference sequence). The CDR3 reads CASSSSGHGYTF. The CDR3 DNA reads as TGTGCCAGCAGCTCAAGCGGGCATGGCTACACCTTC.

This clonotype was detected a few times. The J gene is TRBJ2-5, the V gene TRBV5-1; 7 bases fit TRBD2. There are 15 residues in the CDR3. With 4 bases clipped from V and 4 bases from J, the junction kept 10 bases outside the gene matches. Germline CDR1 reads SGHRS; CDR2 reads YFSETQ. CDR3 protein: CASSPGLGGTETQYF. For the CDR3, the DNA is TGCGCCAGCAGCCCTGGACTGGGGGGGACAGAGACCCAGTACTTC.